The sequence of this TCR beta chain was determined in a study of glioma-infiltrating T cells after dendritic cell vaccination. This clone was picked up a small number of times. Using immunoSEQ multiplex PCR, the repertoire was profiled, and TCRdb retains in-frame clones only, with some absent. This sample has 55,000 to 70,000 clones, with 82% found just once. The clonotype comes from a human donor with glioblastoma. The sample here was blood, taken before dendritic cell vaccination.

In nucleotides, the CDR3 is TGTGCCAGTAGGGGGCCGTGGGATGAAAAACTGTTTTTT. As protein: CASRGPWDEKLFF. The gene calls are TRBV19 and TRBJ1-4; D perhaps matches TRBD1 (5 bases). V was cut by 6 bases and J by 6 bases, with 11 bases left in between. There are 13 residues in the CDR3. Germline lookup yields CDR1 LNHDA and CDR2 SQIVND (reference sequence). Based on the CDR3 plus reference TRBV19 and TRBJ1-4, the full variable domain is DGGITQSPKYLFRKEGQNVTLSCEQNLNHDAMYWYRQDPGQGLRLIYYSQIVNDFQKGDIAEGYSVSREKKESFPLTVTSAQKNPTAFYLCASRGPWDEKLFFGSGTQLSVL.